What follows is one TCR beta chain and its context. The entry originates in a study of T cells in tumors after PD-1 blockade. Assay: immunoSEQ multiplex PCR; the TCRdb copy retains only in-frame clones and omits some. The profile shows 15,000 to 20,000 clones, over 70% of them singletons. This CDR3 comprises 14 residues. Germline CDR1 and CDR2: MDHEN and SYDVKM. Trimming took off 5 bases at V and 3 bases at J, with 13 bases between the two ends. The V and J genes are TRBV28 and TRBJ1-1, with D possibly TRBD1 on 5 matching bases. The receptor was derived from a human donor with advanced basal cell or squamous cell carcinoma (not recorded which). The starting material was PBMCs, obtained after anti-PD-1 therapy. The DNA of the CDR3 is TGTGCCAGCAGTGCGCAGGGTCGGTACACTGAAGCTTTCTTT. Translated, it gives CASSAQGRYTEAFF.